The sequence of this T cell receptor (beta chain) was determined in a study of blood T cell repertoires in COVID-19. The overall study: Sites in the United States, Italy and Spain provided acute and convalescent COVID-19 samples. PBMCs, B-cell-depleted T cells, or T cells provided the cDNA or gDNA that made up the material.

This clone was detected a few times. Authors' analysis steps: The authors estimated nucleated cell counts from reference gene primer amplification. The protocol was immunoSEQ multiplex PCR, while the TCRdb copy is restricted to in-frame clones and leaves out a portion. V, J and clone size reflect that table, while D and trimming were determined from the DNA. The data show some 220,000 clones, with roughly 80% seen just once and roughly 20% held by the top ten. The specimen sequenced was peripheral blood. The sequence was obtained from a woman of 80 years or more with active or convalescent COVID-19.

DNA of the CDR3: TGTGCCAGCAGCCTCGGACTAGCGGGAGTGGGAGATACGCAGTATTTT. It codes for CASSLGLAGVGDTQYF. This sequence joins TRBV7-9 and TRBJ2-3; 13 positions agree with TRBD2. The trim removed 5 bases at V and 5 bases at J, leaving 7 bases unmatched. The CDR3 runs 16 residues. Germline CDR1 and CDR2: SEHNR and FQNEAQ (reference sequence).